The 14 T cell receptor beta chains in this list originate from one sample, sequenced in a study of cytomegalovirus exposure and HLA in healthy donors. The study ran its PCR with 60 Vbeta and 13 Jbeta primers. TCRdb keeps only in-frame clones here, not all; method: immunoSEQ multiplex PCR. This table has roughly 180,000 clones, approximately 78% appearing once. The source material was PBMCs. Receptors originate from a woman under 30 in good health and CMV-seronegative.

On this clone: The junction does not match germline at one end; this may be a read error. V gene TRBV7-9 combines with J gene TRBJ1-1; 7 bases agree with TRBD1. Looked up from germline, CDR1 is SEHNR and CDR2 is FQNEAQ (reference sequence). The CDR3 consists of 15 residues. CDR3 DNA: TGTTCCAGCAGCTCCCAGACAGGGCCGAACACTGAAGCTTTCTTT. Translating it yields CSSSSQTGPNTEAFF.

This chain uses TRBV5-6 with TRBJ2-3; 8 bases map to TRBD1. Trimming cost V 3 bases and J 1 base; bases outside gene matches: 7. This CDR3 is built from 16 residues. Per the germline V gene, CDR1 is SGHDT and CDR2 is YYEEEE. The CDR3 DNA reads as TGTGCCAGCAGCTCTTTCGGACAGGGCGGCACAGATACGCAGTATTTT. Amino acids: CASSSFGQGGTDTQYF. The entire variable domain, with the rest obtained from reference TRBV5-6 and TRBJ2-3, is as follows: DAGVTQSPTHLIKTRGQQVTLRCSPKSGHDTVSWYQQALGQGPQFIFQYYEEEERQRGNFPDRFSGHQFPNYSSELNVNALLLGDSALYLCASSSFGQGGTDTQYFGPGTRLTVL.

The V call is TRBV11-2, the J call TRBJ2-7; D remains unclear. CDR3 length equals 14 residues. V lost 0 bases and J 3 bases, leaving 9 bases between the germline ends. CDR1 and CDR2 (germline): SGHAT, FQNNGV. This CDR3 reads CASSLDQQVYEQYF. DNA of the CDR3: TGTGCCAGCAGCTTAGATCAGCAGGTCTACGAGCAGTACTTC.

This sequence joins TRBV7-8 and TRBJ1-2; TRBD1 agrees at 7 bases. V was pared by 1 base and J by 4 bases, with 6 bases of the junction left unmatched. This CDR3 region has 15 residues. Germline V gene data show CDR1 as SGHVS and CDR2 as FQNEAQ. The DNA of the CDR3 is TGTGCCAGCAGCTTAGAGTCAGGGGGTACCTATGGCTACACCTTC. The encoded protein is CASSLESGGTYGYTF.

This sequence joins TRBV4-2 and TRBJ2-7, with 13 bases fitting TRBD2. Germline CDR1 LGHNA, CDR2 YNFKEQ. The CDR3 runs to 16 residues. The ends lost 3 bases at V and 5 bases at J; junction bases unmatched: 7. The CDR3 reads CASSQRTGLAGDEQYF. CDR3 coding DNA: TGTGCCAGCAGCCAGCGTACTGGACTAGCGGGAGACGAGCAGTACTTC.

This clone has only one observation. The chain recombines TRBV4-3 with TRBJ2-7, with D possibly TRBD1 on 7 matching bases. V gave up 7 bases and J gave up 0 bases, with 13 bases separating them. The CDR3 contains 14 residues. The germline CDR1 and CDR2 sequences are LGHNA and YSLEER. The CDR3 DNA reads TGCGCCAGCAACCAGGGGGGTAGCTCCTACGAGCAGTACTTC. Its translation: CASNQGGSSYEQYF.

The genes are TRBV6-1 and TRBJ1-3; 7 nucleotides align to TRBD1. Germline CDR1 reads MNHNS; CDR2 reads SASEGT. V gave up 6 bases and J gave up 4 bases; unmatched junction bases: 3. The CDR3 sequence is 13 residues long. The CDR3 sequence: CASRAGGGNTIYF. CDR3 bases: TGTGCCAGCAGGGCAGGGGGAGGAAACACCATATATTTT.

The J gene is TRBJ2-5, the V gene TRBV19; 7 bases agree with TRBD1. Germline values: CDR1 LNHDA, CDR2 SQIVND (reference sequence). The V and J ends lost 9 bases and 3 bases, in that order; junction bases with no gene match: 7. This CDR3 spans 13 amino acids. CDR3 in amino acids: CASSRDRKETQYF. DNA of the CDR3: TGTGCCAGCAGCCGGGACAGAAAAGAGACCCAGTACTTC.

The rearrangement joins TRBV6-6 to TRBJ1-4; D uncertain. Per germline, CDR1 MNHNY and CDR2 SVGAGI (reference sequence). This CDR3 has 13 amino acids. Between the trimmed V and J ends, which lost 2 bases and 7 bases, there was a span of 8 bases. The CDR3 nucleotides are TGTGCCAGCAGTTACCCGCACTTTGAAAAACTGTTTTTT. This translates into CASSYPHFEKLFF.

The chain uses TRBV30 and TRBJ2-3, with TRBD2 matching over 12 bases. In germline, CDR1 is GTSNPN, CDR2 SVGIG (reference sequence). CDR3 length equals 16 residues. The ends lost 3 bases at V and 2 bases at J; junction bases unmatched: 6. The CDR3, as DNA: TGTGCCTGGAGCAAGGGACTAGCGGGCTTCACAGATACGCAGTATTTT. Translating it yields CAWSKGLAGFTDTQYF.

The chain uses TRBV6-1 and TRBJ1-2; no reliable D call. The CDR3 runs to 11 residues. Trimming shortened V by 9 bases and J by 2 bases, and 7 bases separated the two germline ends. Germline V lookup: CDR1 MNHNS, CDR2 SASEGT. CDR3 in amino acids: CASTVNYGYTF. The CDR3 DNA reads TGTGCCAGTACAGTAAACTATGGCTACACCTTC.

A remark on this clone: Different DNA sequences within this sample yield the same CDR3. The V and J genes are TRBV19 and TRBJ2-1, with TRBD1 identical over 7 bases. Per germline, CDR1 LNHDA and CDR2 SQIVND (reference sequence). This CDR3 spans 15 amino acids. Germline trimming cut 1 base from V and 0 bases from J; bases unmatched to any gene: 0. CDR3 amino acids: CASSIAGGSYNEQFF. CDR3 coding DNA: TGTGCCAGTAGTATAGCAGGGGGCTCCTACAATGAGCAGTTCTTC.

The chain joins TRBV7-2 to TRBJ2-1; TRBD2 matches 7 bases. V was clipped by 2 bases and J by 6 bases; unmatched bases: 10. Germline loops: CDR1 SGHTA, CDR2 FQGNSA. This CDR3 has 16 residues. This CDR3 is CASSLILGGSSNEQFF. The CDR3 DNA reads TGTGCCAGCAGCTTAATTCTTGGCGGGAGTTCCAATGAGCAGTTCTTC.

The chain employs TRBV4-2 and TRBJ2-1; D is possibly TRBD2 (5 bases). CDR3 length: 17 amino acids. Germline CDR1 is LGHNA and CDR2 is YNFKEQ. V lost 3 bases, J lost 4 bases, and 19 bases lay in between. The CDR3, as DNA: TGTGCCAGCAGCCAGGCACCGGGAAGATGGAGGTACAATGAGCAGTTCTTC. It encodes CASSQAPGRWRYNEQFF.